Listed here is a single T cell receptor (beta chain). Original data processing: Reference gene primer amplification yielded estimated nucleated cell counts. The protocol was immunoSEQ multiplex PCR, while the TCRdb copy is restricted to in-frame clones and leaves out a portion. D and trimming were read from the DNA, whereas the V and J calls and clone size are those reported in that table. This sample has about 52,000 clones, with over 75% found just once. The sample originates from a study of blood T cell repertoires in COVID-19. Germline V gives CDR1 KGHDR, CDR2 SFDVKD. Trimming removed 3 bases from V and 5 bases from J, with 12 bases in between. The CDR3 covers 15 residues.

The sample comprised peripheral blood. The sequence was collected from a human donor in a cohort sampled during active COVID-19. This chain uses TRBV24-1 with TRBJ2-2, with D possibly TRBD2 on 6 matching bases. CDR3 bases: TGTGCCACCAGTGATCGTCTAGCGATAACCGGGGAGCTGTTTTTT. This encodes CATSDRLAITGELFF.